This entry lists 11 T cell receptor beta chains sequenced from one sample in a study of cytomegalovirus exposure and HLA in healthy donors. The PCR ran on 60 Vbeta and 13 Jbeta primers. Using immunoSEQ multiplex PCR, the repertoire was profiled, and TCRdb retains in-frame clones only, with some absent. Altogether roughly 150,000 clones are present, roughly 80% being singletons, with the ten largest covering less than 2.5%. The material sequenced was PBMCs. The receptor set was obtained from a male donor in good health and CMV-seronegative.

The rearrangement joins TRBV6-1 to TRBJ1-6; the match to TRBD1 covers 8 bases. J was trimmed by 7 bases and V by 2 bases; bases with no gene match: 1. Germline V gene data show CDR1 as MNHNS and CDR2 as SASEGT. This CDR3 spans 14 amino acids. The CDR3 DNA reads as TGTGCCAGCAGTGAAAACAGGGGGAATTCACCCCTCCACTTT. This encodes CASSENRGNSPLHF.

The chain is built from TRBV27 and TRBJ2-7, with 11 nucleotides matching TRBD2. Germline CDR1 MNHEY, CDR2 SMNVEV (reference sequence). This CDR3 is built from 15 residues. The V segment lost 5 bases and the J segment 5 bases; nucleotides outside the gene matches: 8. In DNA, the CDR3 is TGTGCCAGCAGTCCCTTAGCGGGAGGGCCGGACGAGCAGTACTTC. Protein: CASSPLAGGPDEQYF.

This clone appeared once. The V and J genes are TRBV28 and TRBJ1-2; 11 positions agree with TRBD1. The germline CDR1 and CDR2 sequences are MDHEN and SYDVKM. J gave up 5 bases and V 6 bases, and 5 bases lay outside the gene matches. CDR3 length: 14 amino acids. DNA of the CDR3: TGTGCCAGCAGCCGGGACAGGGGGGGGTATGGCTACACCTTC. Protein sequence: CASSRDRGGYGYTF.

The V gene is TRBV7-9, the J gene TRBJ2-1; D may be TRBD1 (5 bases). The CDR3 loop spans 14 amino acids. Per the germline V gene, CDR1 is SEHNR and CDR2 is FQNEAQ (reference sequence). V lost 7 bases to trimming and J lost 2 bases, with 12 bases between them. CDR3 in amino acids: CASIGEPPYNEQFF. In DNA form, the CDR3 reads TGTGCCAGCATAGGGGAACCACCCTACAATGAGCAGTTCTTC.

The chain is built from TRBV19 and TRBJ2-5; possibly TRBD2 for D (6 bases). Germline-derived CDR1 and CDR2 are LNHDA and SQIVND (reference sequence). The CDR3 totals 18 residues. Trimming removed 3 bases at V and 11 bases at J, with 31 bases between. CDR3 coding DNA: TGTGCCAGTAGTATTTTTCCCGTTACAGGAGGGTTCCAGCCGGAGCAGTACTTC. Its protein is CASSIFPVTGGFQPEQYF.

The V and J genes are TRBV15 and TRBJ2-2, with D perhaps TRBD2 (6 bases). Germline CDR1 LNHNV, CDR2 YYDKDF (reference sequence). The CDR3 sequence is 15 residues long. Trimming cost V 1 base and J 3 bases, with 9 bases left between them. CDR3: CATSRAGLYTGELFF. DNA for the CDR3: TGTGCCACCAGCAGAGCGGGACTCTACACCGGGGAGCTGTTTTTT.

The chain uses TRBV5-1 and TRBJ1-2; TRBD1 aligns across 7 bases. Unmatched junction bases numbered 6, after V lost 5 bases and J lost 5 bases. Germline V gives CDR1 SGHRS, CDR2 YFSETQ. This CDR3 has 13 residues. The CDR3: CASSLDREYGYTF. In DNA, the CDR3 is TGCGCCAGCAGTCTCGACAGGGAATATGGCTACACCTTC.

The V and J genes are TRBV20-1 and TRBJ1-1, with D uncertain. CDR1 DFQATT and CDR2 SNEGSKA come from the germline V gene (reference sequence). This CDR3 has 11 residues. The germline V and J ends were trimmed by 1 base and 8 bases, with 8 bases remaining between them. The CDR3 sequence is CSARGGVEAFF. For the CDR3, the DNA is TGCAGTGCTAGAGGCGGGGTAGAAGCTTTCTTT.

As concerns this clone: Other nucleotide sequences from this sample produce the same CDR3. The rearrangement joins TRBV19 to TRBJ1-1, with D unresolved. Between the trimmed V and J ends, which lost 2 bases and 1 base, there was a span of 5 bases. The CDR3 is made up of 13 amino acids. CDR1 and CDR2 from the germline V gene are LNHDA and SQIVND (reference sequence). The CDR3 coding sequence is TGTGCCAGTAGTATACGGGGGAACACTGAAGCTTTCTTT. Its translation is CASSIRGNTEAFF.

The chain joins TRBV9 to TRBJ1-3; D call uncertain. The CDR3 is 15 amino acids. Germline V gene data show CDR1 as SGDLS and CDR2 as YYNGEE. V dropped 0 bases and J dropped 0 bases, with 7 bases sitting between them. CDR3 in amino acids: CASSVGGFSGNTIYF. In DNA form, the CDR3 reads TGTGCCAGCAGCGTAGGCGGGTTCTCTGGAAACACCATATATTTT.

The chain recombines TRBV29-1 with TRBJ2-5, with no clear D. Germline CDR1 reads SQVTM; CDR2 reads ANQGSEA. The CDR3 length is 11 residues. V was trimmed by 7 bases and J by 5 bases, leaving 11 bases between them. The CDR3 region has the DNA TGCAGCGCCGAAATTGGCGAGACCCAGTACTTC. Residues: CSAEIGETQYF. The full variable domain, completed using reference TRBV29-1 and TRBJ2-5, is SAVISQKPSRDICQRGTSLTIQCQVDSQVTMMFWYRQQPGQSLTLIATANQGSEATYESGFVIDKFPISRPNLTFSTLTVSNMSPEDSSIYLCSAEIGETQYFGPGTRLLVL.